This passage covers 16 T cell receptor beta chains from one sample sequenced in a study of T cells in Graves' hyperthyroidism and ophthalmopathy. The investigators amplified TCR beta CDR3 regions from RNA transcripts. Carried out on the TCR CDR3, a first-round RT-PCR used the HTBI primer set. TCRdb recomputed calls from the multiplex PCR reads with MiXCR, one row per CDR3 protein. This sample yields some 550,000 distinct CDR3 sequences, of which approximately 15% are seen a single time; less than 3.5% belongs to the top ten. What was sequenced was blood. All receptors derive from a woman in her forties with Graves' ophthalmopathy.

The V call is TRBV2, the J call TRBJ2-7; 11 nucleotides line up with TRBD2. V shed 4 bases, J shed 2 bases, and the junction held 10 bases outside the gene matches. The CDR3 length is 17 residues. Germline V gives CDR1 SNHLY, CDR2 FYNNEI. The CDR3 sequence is CASSGRLAGLGTYEQYF. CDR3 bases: TGTGCCAGCAGTGGGCGACTAGCGGGGCTGGGAACCTACGAGCAGTACTTC.

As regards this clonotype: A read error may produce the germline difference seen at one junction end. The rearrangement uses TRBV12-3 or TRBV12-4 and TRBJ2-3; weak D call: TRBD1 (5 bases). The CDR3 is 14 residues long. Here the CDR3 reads CASSFAGNTDAQYF. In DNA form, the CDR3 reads TGTGCCAGCAGTTTTGCAGGGAACACAGATGCGCAGTATTTT.

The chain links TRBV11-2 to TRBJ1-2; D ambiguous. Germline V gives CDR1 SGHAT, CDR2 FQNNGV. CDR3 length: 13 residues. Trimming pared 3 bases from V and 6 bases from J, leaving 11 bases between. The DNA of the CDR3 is TGTGCCAGCAGCTTGGAGTGGGCAGATGGCTACACCTTC. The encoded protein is CASSLEWADGYTF. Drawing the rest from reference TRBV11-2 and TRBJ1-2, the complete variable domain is EAGVAQSPRYKIIEKRQSVAFWCNPISGHATLYWYQQILGQGPKLLIQFQNNGVVDDSQLPKDRFSAERLKGVDSTLKIQPAKLEDSAVYLCASSLEWADGYTFGSGTRLTVV.

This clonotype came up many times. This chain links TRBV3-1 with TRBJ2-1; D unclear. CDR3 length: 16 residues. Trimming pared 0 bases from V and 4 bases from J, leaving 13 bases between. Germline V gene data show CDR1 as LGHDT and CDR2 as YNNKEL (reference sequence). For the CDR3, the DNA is TGTGCCAGCAGCCAAGATCGGGTACTACGATACAATGAGCAGTTCTTC. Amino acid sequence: CASSQDRVLRYNEQFF.

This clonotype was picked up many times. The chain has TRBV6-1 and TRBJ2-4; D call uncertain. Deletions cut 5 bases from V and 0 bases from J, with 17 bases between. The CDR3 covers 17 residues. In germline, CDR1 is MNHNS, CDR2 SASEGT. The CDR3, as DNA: TGTGCCAGCAGTCAGGACGGAGCGTTTTTAGCCAAAAACATTCAGTACTTC. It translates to CASSQDGAFLAKNIQYF.

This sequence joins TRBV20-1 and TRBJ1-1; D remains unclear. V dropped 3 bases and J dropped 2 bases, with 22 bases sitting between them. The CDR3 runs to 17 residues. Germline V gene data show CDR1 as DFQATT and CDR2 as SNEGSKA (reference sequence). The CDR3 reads CSASDINRAVINTEAFF. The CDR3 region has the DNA TGCAGTGCTAGTGATATTAATAGGGCAGTTATTAACACTGAAGCTTTCTTT.

The CDR3 DNA reads as TGTGCCAGCAGCCCCCTCTCGGGACTAGCGGGGGCCGTATACAATGAGCAGTTCTTC. Its protein product is CASSPLSGLAGAVYNEQFF. The chain recombines TRBV11-2 with TRBJ2-1; the match to TRBD2 covers 14 bases. The CDR3 extends over 19 amino acids. CDR1 and CDR2 from the germline V gene are SGHAT and FQNNGV. The ends lost 5 bases at V and 4 bases at J; junction bases unmatched: 13.

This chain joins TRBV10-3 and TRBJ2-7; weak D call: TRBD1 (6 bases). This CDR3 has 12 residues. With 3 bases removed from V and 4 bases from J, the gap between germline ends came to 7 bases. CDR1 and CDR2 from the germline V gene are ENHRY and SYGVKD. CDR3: CAISDRGYEQYF. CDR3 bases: TGTGCCATCAGTGACAGGGGATACGAGCAGTACTTC.

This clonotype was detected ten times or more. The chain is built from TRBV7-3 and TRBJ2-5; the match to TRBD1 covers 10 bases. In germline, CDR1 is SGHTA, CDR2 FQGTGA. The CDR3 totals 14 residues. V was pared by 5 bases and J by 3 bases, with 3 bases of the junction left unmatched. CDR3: CASSPTGGEETQYF. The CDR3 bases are TGTGCCAGCAGCCCGACAGGGGGCGAAGAGACCCAGTACTTC.

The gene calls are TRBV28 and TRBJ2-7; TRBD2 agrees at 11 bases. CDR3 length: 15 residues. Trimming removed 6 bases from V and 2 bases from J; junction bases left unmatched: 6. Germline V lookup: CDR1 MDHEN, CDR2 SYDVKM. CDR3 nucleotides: TGTGCCAGCAGGGGGACTAGCGGCCCAACCTACGAGCAGTACTTC. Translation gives CASRGTSGPTYEQYF.

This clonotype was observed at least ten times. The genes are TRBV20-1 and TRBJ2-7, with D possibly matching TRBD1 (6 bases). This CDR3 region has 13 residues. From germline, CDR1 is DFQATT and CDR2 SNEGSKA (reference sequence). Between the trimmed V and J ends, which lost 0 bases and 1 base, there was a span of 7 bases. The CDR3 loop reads CSAREDSSYEQYF. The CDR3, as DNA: TGCAGTGCTAGAGAGGACAGTTCCTACGAGCAGTACTTC.

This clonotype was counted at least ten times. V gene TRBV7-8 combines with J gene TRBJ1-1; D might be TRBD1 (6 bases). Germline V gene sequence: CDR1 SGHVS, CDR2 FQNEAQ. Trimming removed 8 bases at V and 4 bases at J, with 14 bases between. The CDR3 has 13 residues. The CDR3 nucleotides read TGTGCCAGCGCACTAGACAGGCTCACTGAAGCTTTCTTT. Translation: CASALDRLTEAFF. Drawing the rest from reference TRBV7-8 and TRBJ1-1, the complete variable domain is GAGVSQSPRYKVAKRGQDVALRCDPISGHVSLFWYQQALGQGPEFLTYFQNEAQLDKSGLPSDRFFAERPEGSVSTLKIQRTQQEDSAVYLCASALDRLTEAFFGQGTRLTVV.

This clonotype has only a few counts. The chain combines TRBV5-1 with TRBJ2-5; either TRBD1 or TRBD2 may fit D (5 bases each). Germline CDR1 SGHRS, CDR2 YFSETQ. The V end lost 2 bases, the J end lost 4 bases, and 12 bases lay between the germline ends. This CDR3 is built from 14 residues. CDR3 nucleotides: TGCGCCAGCAGCTTTACTAGGGGCGGAGAGACCCAGTACTTC. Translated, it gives CASSFTRGGETQYF.

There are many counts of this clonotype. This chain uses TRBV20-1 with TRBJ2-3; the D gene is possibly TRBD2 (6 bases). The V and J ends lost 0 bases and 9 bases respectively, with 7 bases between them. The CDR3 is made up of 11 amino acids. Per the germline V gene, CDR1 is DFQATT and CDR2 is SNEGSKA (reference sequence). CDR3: CSAREEGTQYF. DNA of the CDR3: TGCAGTGCTAGAGAGGAGGGGACGCAGTATTTT.

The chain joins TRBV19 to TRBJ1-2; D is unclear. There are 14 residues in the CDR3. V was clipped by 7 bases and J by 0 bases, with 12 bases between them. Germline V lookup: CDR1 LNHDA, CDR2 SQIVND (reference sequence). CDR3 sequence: CASTFGSANYGYTF. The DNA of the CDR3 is TGTGCCAGTACTTTCGGGTCCGCTAACTATGGCTACACCTTC.

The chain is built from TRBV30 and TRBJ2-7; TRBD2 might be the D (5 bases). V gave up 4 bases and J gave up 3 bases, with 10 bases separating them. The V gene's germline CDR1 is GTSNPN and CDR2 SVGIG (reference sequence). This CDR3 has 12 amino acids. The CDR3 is CAWTRGSYEQYF. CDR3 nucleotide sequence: TGTGCCTGGACAAGAGGGAGCTACGAGCAGTACTTC.